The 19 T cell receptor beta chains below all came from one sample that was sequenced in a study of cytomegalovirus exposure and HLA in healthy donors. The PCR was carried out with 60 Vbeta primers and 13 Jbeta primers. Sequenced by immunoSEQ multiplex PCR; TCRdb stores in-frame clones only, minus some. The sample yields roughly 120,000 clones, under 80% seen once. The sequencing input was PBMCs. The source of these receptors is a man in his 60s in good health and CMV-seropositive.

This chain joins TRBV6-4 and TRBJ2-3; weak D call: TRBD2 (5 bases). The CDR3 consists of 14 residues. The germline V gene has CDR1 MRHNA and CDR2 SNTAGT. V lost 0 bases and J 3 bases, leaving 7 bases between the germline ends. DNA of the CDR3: TGTGCCAGCAGTGACTCTCCGGGGACAGATACGCAGTATTTT. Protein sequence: CASSDSPGTDTQYF.

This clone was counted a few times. The CDR3 loop reads CASSERAGGTQYF. Written as DNA, the CDR3 is TGCGCCAGCAGTGAACGGGCAGGGGGTACGCAGTATTTT. The rearrangement joins TRBV10-1 to TRBJ2-3; TRBD1 matches at 7 bases. Trimming at V came to 3 bases and at J to 8 bases, leaving 5 bases not matched to a gene. This CDR3 contains 13 residues. Germline V gives CDR1 WNHNN, CDR2 SYGVQD (reference sequence).

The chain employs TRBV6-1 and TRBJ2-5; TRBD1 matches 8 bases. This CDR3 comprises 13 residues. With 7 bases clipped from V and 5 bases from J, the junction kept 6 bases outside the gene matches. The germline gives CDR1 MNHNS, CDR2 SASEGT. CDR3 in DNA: TGTGCCAGCACCCCAGGGGGCAGTGAGACCCAGTACTTC. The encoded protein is CASTPGGSETQYF.

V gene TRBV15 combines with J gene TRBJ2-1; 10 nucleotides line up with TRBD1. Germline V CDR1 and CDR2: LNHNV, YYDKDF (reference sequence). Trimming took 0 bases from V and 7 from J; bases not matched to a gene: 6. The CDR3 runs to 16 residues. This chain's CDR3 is CATSRDRTGGGNEQFF. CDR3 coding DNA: TGTGCCACCAGCAGAGATAGGACAGGGGGAGGGAATGAGCAGTTCTTC.

The CDR3 loop reads CASSLELAALEQYF. CDR3 coding DNA: TGTGCCAGCAGCTTGGAACTAGCGGCCCTAGAGCAGTACTTC. This chain links TRBV5-8 with TRBJ2-5, with TRBD2 matching 8 bases. CDR1 and CDR2 (germline): SGHTS, YDEGEE. The CDR3 extends over 14 amino acids. The J segment lost 11 bases and the V segment lost 0 bases, leaving 9 bases of the junction unmatched.

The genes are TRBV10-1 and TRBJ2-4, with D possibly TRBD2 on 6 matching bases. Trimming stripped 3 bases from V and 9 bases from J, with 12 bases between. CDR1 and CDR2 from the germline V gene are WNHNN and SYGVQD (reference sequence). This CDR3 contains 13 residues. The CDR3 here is CASSDTPGVIQYF. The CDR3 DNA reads TGCGCCAGCAGTGACACACCGGGGGTCATTCAGTACTTC.

CDR3 DNA sequence: TGTGCCAGCAGCACCCGACTAGCGGGGAAGACAGATACGCAGTATTTT. Protein product: CASSTRLAGKTDTQYF. V usage is TRBV11-2 and J usage is TRBJ2-3; 11 bases fit TRBD2. The CDR3 covers 16 residues. Trimming removed 5 bases from V and 3 bases from J; junction bases left unmatched: 7. The germline V gene encodes CDR1 SGHAT and CDR2 FQNNGV.

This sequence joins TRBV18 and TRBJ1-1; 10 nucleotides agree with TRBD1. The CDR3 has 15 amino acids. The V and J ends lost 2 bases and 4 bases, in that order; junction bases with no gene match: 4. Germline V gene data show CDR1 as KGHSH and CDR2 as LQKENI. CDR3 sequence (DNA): TGTGCCAGCTCACCATACCGGGACAGGGGCACTGAAGCTTTCTTT. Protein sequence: CASSPYRDRGTEAFF.

The CDR3 DNA is TGTGCCAGCAGCGCGATTGGGACAGTTACGAACACCGGGGAGCTGTTTTTT. Amino acids: CASSAIGTVTNTGELFF. The J gene is TRBJ2-2, the V gene TRBV9, with 7 nucleotides matching TRBD1. Unmatched junction bases numbered 8, after V lost 3 bases and J lost 0 bases. Germline V gives CDR1 SGDLS, CDR2 YYNGEE. This CDR3 comprises 17 residues. Complete variable domain (other parts from reference TRBV9 and TRBJ2-2): DSGVTQTPKHLITATGQRVTLRCSPRSGDLSVYWYQQSLDQGLQFLIQYYNGEERAKGNILERFSAQQFPDLHSELNLSSLELGDSALYFCASSAIGTVTNTGELFFGEGSRLTVL.

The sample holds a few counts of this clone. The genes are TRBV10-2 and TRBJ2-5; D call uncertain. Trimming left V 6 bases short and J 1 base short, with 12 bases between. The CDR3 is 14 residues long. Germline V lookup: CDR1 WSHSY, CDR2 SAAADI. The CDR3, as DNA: TGCGCCAGCAGCCACTGGCGGAGCCAAGAGACCCAGTACTTC. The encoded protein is CASSHWRSQETQYF.

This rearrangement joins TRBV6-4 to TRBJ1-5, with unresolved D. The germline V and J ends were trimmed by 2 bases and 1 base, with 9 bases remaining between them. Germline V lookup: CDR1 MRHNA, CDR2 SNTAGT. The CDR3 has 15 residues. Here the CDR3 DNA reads TGTGCCAGCAGTGACGATGGCGGAAGCAATCAGCCCCAGCATTTT. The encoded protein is CASSDDGGSNQPQHF.

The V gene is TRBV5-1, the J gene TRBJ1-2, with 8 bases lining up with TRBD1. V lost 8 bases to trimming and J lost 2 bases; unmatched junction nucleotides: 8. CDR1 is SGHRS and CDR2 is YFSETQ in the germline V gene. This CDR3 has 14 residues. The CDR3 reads CASYTGTGNYGYTF. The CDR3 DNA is TGCGCCAGTTACACCGGGACAGGCAACTATGGCTACACCTTC.

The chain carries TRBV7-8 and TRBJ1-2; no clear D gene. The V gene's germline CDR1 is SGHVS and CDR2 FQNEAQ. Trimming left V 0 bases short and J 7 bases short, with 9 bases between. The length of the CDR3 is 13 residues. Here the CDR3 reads CASSLARGGGYTF. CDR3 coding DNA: TGTGCCAGCAGCTTAGCGCGGGGTGGTGGCTACACCTTC.

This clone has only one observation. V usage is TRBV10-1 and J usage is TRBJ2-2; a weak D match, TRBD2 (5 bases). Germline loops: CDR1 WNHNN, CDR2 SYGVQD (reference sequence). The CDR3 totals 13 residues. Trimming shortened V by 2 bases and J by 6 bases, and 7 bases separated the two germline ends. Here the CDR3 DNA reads TGCGCCAGCAGTGAGGAGGGAGCCGGGGAGCTGTTTTTT. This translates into CASSEEGAGELFF.

CDR3 in amino acids: CASSEFYSQPQHF. The CDR3 DNA sequence: TGTGCCAGCAGTGAATTTTATAGTCAGCCCCAGCATTTT. The chain combines TRBV6-4 with TRBJ1-5; D call uncertain. The V end was cut by 3 bases, the J end by 6 bases, with 9 bases between. CDR1 and CDR2 (germline): MRHNA, SNTAGT. The CDR3 has 13 residues.

The CDR3 is CASSLGDNSGANVLTF. The DNA of the CDR3 is TGTGCCAGCAGCTTGGGGGACAACTCTGGGGCCAACGTCCTGACTTTC. The chain employs TRBV9 and TRBJ2-6, with a weak D call TRBD1 (6 bases). Per germline, CDR1 SGDLS and CDR2 YYNGEE. V gave up 4 bases and J gave up 0 bases, with 11 bases separating them. The length of the CDR3 is 16 residues.

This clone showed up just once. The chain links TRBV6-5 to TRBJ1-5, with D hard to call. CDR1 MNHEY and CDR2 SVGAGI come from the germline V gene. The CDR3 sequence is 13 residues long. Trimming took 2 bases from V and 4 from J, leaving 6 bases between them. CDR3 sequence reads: CASSYSTNQPQHF. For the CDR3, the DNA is TGTGCCAGCAGTTACAGCACGAATCAGCCCCAGCATTTT.

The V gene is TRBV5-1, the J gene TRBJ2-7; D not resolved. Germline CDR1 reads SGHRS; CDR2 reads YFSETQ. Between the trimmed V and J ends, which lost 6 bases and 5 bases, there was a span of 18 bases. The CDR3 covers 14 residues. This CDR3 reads CASNRLSKRDEQYF. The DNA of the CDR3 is TGCGCCAGCAACCGACTGTCAAAGAGAGACGAGCAGTACTTC.

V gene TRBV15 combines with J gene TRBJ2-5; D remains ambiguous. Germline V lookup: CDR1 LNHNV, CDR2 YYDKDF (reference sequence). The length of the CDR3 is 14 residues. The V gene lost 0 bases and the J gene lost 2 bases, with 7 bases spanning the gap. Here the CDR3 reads CATSRDGRQETQYF. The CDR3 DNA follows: TGTGCCACCAGCAGAGATGGCAGGCAAGAGACCCAGTACTTC.